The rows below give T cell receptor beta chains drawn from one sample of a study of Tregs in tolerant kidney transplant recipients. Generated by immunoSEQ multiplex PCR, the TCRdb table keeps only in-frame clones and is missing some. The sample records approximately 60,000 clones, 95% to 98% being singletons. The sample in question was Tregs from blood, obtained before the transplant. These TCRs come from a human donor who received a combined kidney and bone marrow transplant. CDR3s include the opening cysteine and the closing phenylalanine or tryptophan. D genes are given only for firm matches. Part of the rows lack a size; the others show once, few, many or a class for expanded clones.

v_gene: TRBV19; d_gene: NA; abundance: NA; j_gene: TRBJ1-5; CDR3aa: CASSMMGGQPQHF; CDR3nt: TGTGCCAGTAGTATGATGGGGGGTCAGCCCCAGCATTTT
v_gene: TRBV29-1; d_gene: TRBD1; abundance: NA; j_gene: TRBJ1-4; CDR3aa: CSVPEQGNEKLFF; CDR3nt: TGCAGCGTTCCCGAACAGGGGAACGAAAAACTGTTTTTT
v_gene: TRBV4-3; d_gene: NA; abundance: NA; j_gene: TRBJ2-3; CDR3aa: CASSQGTGYGTDTQYF; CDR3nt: TGCGCCAGCAGCCAAGGGACGGGGTATGGGACAGATACGCAGTATTTT
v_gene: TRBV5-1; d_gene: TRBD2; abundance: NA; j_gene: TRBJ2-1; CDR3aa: CASSLGGGAHNEQFF; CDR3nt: TGCGCCAGCAGCTTGGGCGGGGGGGCCCACAATGAGCAGTTCTTC
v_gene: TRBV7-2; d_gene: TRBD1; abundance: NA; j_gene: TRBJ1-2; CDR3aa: CASSLPGQWSRYGYTF; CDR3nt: TGTGCCAGCAGTCTTCCGGGACAGTGGAGTAGGTATGGCTACACCTTC
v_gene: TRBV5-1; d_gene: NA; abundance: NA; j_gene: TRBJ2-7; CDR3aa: CASSLDGRNYEQYF; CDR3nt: TGCGCCAGCAGCTTGGATGGGCGAAACTACGAGCAGTACTTC
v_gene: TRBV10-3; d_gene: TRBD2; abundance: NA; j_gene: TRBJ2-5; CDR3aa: CAISESGGETQYF; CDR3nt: TGTGCCATCAGTGAGTCGGGGGGGGAGACCCAGTACTTC
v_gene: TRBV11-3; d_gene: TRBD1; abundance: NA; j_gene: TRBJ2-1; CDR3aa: CASSSPGQGANEQFF; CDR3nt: TGTGCCAGCAGCTCCCCGGGACAGGGGGCTAATGAGCAGTTCTTC
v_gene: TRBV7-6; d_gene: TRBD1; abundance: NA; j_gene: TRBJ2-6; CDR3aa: CASSKRGQGKSGANVLTF; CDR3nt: TGTGCCAGCAGCAAGCGAGGACAGGGGAAGTCTGGGGCCAACGTCCTGACTTTC
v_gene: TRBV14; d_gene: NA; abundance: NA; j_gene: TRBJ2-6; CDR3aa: CASRKGTGYSGANVLTF; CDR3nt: TGTGCCAGCAGAAAAGGAACAGGGTATTCTGGGGCCAACGTCCTGACTTTC
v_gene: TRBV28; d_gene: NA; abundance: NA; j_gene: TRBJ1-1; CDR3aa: CASMVTIAITEAFF; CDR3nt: TGTGCCAGCATGGTCACGATCGCGATCACTGAAGCTTTCTTT
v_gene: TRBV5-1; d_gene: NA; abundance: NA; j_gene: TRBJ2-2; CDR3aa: CASSLGHPTGELFF; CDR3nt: TGCGCCAGCAGCTTGGGACACCCTACCGGGGAGCTGTTTTTT
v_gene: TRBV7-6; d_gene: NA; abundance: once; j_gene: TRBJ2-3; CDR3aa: CASSLNSDTQYF; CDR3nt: TGTGCCAGCAGCTTAAACTCGGATACGCAGTATTTT
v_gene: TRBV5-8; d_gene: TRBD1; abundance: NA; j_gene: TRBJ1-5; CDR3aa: CASSVRTGRGRNQPQHF; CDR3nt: TGTGCCAGCAGCGTAAGGACAGGGCGCGGTCGCAATCAGCCCCAGCATTTT
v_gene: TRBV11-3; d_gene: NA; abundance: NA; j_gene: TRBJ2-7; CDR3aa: CASSLVTGSYEQYF; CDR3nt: TGTGCCAGCAGCTTAGTCACGGGTTCCTACGAGCAGTACTTC
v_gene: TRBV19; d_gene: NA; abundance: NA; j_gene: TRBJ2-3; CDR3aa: CASSMFTSTDTQYF; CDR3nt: TGTGCCAGTAGTATGTTTACTAGCACAGATACGCAGTATTTT
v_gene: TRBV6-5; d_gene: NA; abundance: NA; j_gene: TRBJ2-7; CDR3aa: CASRVFGEQYF; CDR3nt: TGTGCCAGCAGAGTGTTCGGCGAGCAGTACTTC
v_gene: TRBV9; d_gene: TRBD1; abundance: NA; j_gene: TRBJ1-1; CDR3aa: CASSPRGQTEAFF; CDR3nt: TGTGCCAGCAGCCCTCGGGGACAGACTGAAGCTTTCTTT
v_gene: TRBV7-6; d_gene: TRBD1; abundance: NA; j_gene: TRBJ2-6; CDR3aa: CASSIRSGTGLRGANVLTF; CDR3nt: TGTGCCAGCAGCATAAGATCGGGGACAGGTCTGCGGGGGGCCAACGTCCTGACTTTC
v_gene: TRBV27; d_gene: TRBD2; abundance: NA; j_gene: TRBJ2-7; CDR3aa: CASSLYLAGGLHYEQYF; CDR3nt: TGTGCCAGCAGTTTGTACCTAGCGGGAGGACTGCACTACGAGCAGTACTTC
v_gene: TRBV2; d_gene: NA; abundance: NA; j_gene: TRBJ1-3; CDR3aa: CASSATGLYSGNTIYF; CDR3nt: TGTGCCAGCAGTGCTACAGGCCTTTACTCTGGAAACACCATATATTTT
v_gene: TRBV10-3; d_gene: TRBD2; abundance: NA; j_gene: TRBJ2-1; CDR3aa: CAIRGISGGRDEQFF; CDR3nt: TGTGCCATCAGGGGAATTAGCGGGGGTAGGGATGAGCAGTTCTTC
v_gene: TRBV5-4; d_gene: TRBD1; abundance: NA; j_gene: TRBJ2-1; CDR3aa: CASSLVLGTGNNEQFF; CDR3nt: TGTGCCAGCAGCTTGGTTTTAGGGACAGGGAACAATGAGCAGTTCTTC
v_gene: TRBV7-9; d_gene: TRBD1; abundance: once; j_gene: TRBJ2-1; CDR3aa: CASSLAGGRGLNEQFF; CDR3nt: TGTGCCAGCAGCTTAGCAGGCGGCAGGGGGCTCAATGAGCAGTTCTTC
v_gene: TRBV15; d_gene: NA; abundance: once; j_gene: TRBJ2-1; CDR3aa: CATSRALGRSYPNEQFF; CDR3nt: TGTGCCACCAGCAGAGCGCTTGGTAGATCGTACCCCAATGAGCAGTTCTTC
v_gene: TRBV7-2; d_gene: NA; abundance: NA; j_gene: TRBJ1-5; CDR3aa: CASSTSSSAGVRNQPQHF; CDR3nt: TGTGCCAGCAGCACCAGCTCGTCGGCAGGGGTTAGGAATCAGCCCCAGCATTTT
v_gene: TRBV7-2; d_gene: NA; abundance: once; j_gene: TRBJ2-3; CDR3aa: CASSFRSGGTDTQYF; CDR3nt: TGTGCCAGCAGCTTCAGATCGGGGGGCACAGATACGCAGTATTTT
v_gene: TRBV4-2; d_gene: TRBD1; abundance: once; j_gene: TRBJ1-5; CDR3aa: CASSLGQGINQPQHF; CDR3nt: TGTGCCAGCAGCCTCGGACAGGGGATCAATCAGCCCCAGCATTTT
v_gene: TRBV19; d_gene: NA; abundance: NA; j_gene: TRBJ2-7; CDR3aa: CASTPHRASTYEQYF; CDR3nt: TGTGCCAGTACCCCACACCGGGCTAGCACCTACGAGCAGTACTTC
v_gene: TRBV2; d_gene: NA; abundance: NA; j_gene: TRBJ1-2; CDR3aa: CASTVWREGYGYTF; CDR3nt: TGTGCCAGCACGGTGTGGCGGGAGGGCTATGGCTACACCTTC
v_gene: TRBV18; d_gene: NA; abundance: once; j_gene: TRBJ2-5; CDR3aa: CASSPLEGPETQYF; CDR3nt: TGTGCCAGCTCACCACTGGAGGGGCCGGAGACCCAGTACTTC
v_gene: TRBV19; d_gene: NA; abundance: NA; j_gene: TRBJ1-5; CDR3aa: CASSTRTDFSNQPQHF; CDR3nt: TGTGCCAGTAGTACACGGACAGATTTTAGCAATCAGCCCCAGCATTTT
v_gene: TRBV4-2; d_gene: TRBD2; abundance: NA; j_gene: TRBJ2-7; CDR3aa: CASASGRAHEQYF; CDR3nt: TGTGCCAGCGCGAGCGGGAGGGCCCATGAGCAGTACTTC
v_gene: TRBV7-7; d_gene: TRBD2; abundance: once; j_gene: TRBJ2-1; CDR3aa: CASSWGLAGTNEQFF; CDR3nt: TGTGCCAGCAGCTGGGGACTAGCGGGAACGAATGAGCAGTTCTTC
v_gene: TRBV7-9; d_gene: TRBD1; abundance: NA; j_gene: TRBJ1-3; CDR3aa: CASSRDSLSWSTIYF; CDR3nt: TGTGCCAGCAGCCGGGACAGTCTTAGTTGGAGCACCATATATTTT
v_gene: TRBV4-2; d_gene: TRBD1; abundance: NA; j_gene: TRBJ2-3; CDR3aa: CASSRDRGATSTDTQYF; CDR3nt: TGTGCCAGCAGCCGGGACAGGGGAGCCACTAGCACAGATACGCAGTATTTT
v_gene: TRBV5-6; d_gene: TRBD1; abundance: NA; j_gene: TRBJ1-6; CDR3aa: CASSVPGQNSPLHF; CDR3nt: TGTGCCAGCAGCGTACCGGGACAGAATTCACCCCTCCACTTT
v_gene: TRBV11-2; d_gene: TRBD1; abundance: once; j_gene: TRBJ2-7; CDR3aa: CASSSDRGTEQYF; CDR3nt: TGTGCCAGCAGCTCAGACAGGGGCACCGAGCAGTACTTC
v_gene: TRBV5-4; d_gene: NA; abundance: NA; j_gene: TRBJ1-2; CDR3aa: CASSLYLGANYGYTF; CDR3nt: TGTGCCAGCAGCTTGTACTTGGGAGCTAACTATGGCTACACCTTC
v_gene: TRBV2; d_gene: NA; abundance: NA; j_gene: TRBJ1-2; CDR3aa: CASGGSNYGYTF; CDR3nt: TGTGCCAGCGGGGGGTCTAACTATGGCTACACCTTC